These 14 T cell receptor beta chains were sequenced from one sample in a study of T cell responses to AZD1222 COVID-19 vaccine (dated by TCRdb to 2020 to 2023). The library was produced with the immunoSEQ multiplex PCR assay. TCRdb took over this immuneACCESS table, retaining in-frame rearrangements with V and J assigned. Such tables are incomplete; in checked studies, under half of the missing clones stem from an unresolved V gene, and the remainder is unexplained. For this sample the table gives 150,000 to 200,000 clones, of which 85% to 95% were detected only once. Less than 3% of the sample belongs to the ten largest clones. The meaning of the sample's time point label: baseline before first vaccination. The starting material was peripheral blood, obtained on day 0 of AZD1222 vaccination. The receptor set was obtained from an adult in good health.

The V call is TRBV12-5, the J call TRBJ1-1, with TRBD1 as a possible D gene (6 bases). CDR1 is LGHNT, CDR2 FRNRAP, per germline. V was shortened by 5 bases and J by 2 bases, with 15 bases between the two germline ends. This CDR3 is 15 amino acids long. CDR3 nucleotide sequence: TGTGCTAGTGGTCCCTCGTTGGGGGCTAACACTGAAGCTTTCTTT. Its protein product is CASGPSLGANTEAFF.

The CDR3 sequence: CATGQGVYGYTF. Here the CDR3 DNA reads TGTGCCACAGGACAGGGAGTCTATGGCTACACCTTC. The chain links TRBV19 to TRBJ1-2; the match to TRBD1 covers 8 bases. CDR3 length equals 12 residues. Germline trimming cut 10 bases from V and 4 bases from J; bases unmatched to any gene: 5. In germline, CDR1 is LNHDA, CDR2 SQIVND (reference sequence).

The rearrangement joins TRBV7-9 to TRBJ2-2, with 8 bases matching TRBD2. The length of the CDR3 is 16 residues. V gave up 5 bases and J gave up 4 bases; unmatched junction bases: 9. Per germline, CDR1 SEHNR and CDR2 FQNEAQ (reference sequence). CDR3 DNA sequence: TGTGCCAGCAGCCACACCCTAGCGGGTGGCACCGGGGAGCTGTTTTTT. This encodes CASSHTLAGGTGELFF.

This clone was counted a single time. V and J are TRBV15 and TRBJ2-5; D is possibly TRBD1 or TRBD2 (5 bases each). CDR1 is LNHNV, CDR2 YYDKDF, per germline (reference sequence). Trimming cost V 3 bases and J 4 bases, with 15 bases left between them. The CDR3 has 15 amino acids. The DNA for the CDR3 is TGTGCCACCAGCAGGGTTCGGGACCATGTAGAGACCCAGTACTTC. It translates to CATSRVRDHVETQYF.

J is TRBJ1-2 and V is TRBV7-2; TRBD1 aligns across 7 bases. V lost 4 bases and J lost 4; bases outside the gene matches: 9. This CDR3 has 15 amino acids. Germline V CDR1 and CDR2: SGHTA, FQGNSA. The CDR3 sequence is CASSSGQQGFYGYTF. In DNA form, the CDR3 reads TGTGCCAGCAGCTCGGGGCAACAGGGGTTCTATGGCTACACCTTC.

The rearrangement links TRBV7-9 to TRBJ1-1; TRBD1 is a possible D gene (5 bases). This CDR3 is 15 amino acids long. V shed 5 bases and J shed 5 bases, with 18 bases lying between them. Germline V gene lookup returns CDR1 SEHNR and CDR2 FQNEAQ (reference sequence). CDR3 amino acids: CASSGSRGLGTEAFF. The CDR3 region has the DNA TGTGCCAGCAGCGGGTCGAGGGGCCTAGGGACTGAAGCTTTCTTT. Filled out from reference TRBV7-9 and TRBJ1-1, the complete variable domain reads DTGVSQNPRHKITKRGQNVTFRCDPISEHNRLYWYRQTLGQGPEFLTYFQNEAQLEKSRLLSDRFSAERPKGSFSTLEIQRTEQGDSAMYLCASSGSRGLGTEAFFGQGTRLTVV.

J is TRBJ2-3 and V is TRBV5-6, with D possibly TRBD1 on 6 matching bases. With 4 bases removed from V and 2 bases from J, the gap between germline ends came to 14 bases. CDR3 length equals 15 residues. Germline V gene sequence: CDR1 SGHDT, CDR2 YYEEEE. CDR3 nucleotide sequence: TGTGCCAGCAGCACCACAGGGACCTTCACAGATACGCAGTATTTT. Translated: CASSTTGTFTDTQYF.

The J gene is TRBJ2-2, the V gene TRBV4-1; tentatively, D is TRBD2 (7 bases). CDR3 length: 15 residues. CDR1 and CDR2 (germline): MGHRA, YSYEKL. The ends were cut back, 7 bases at V and 6 bases at J, with 18 bases in the middle. The CDR3 DNA reads as TGCGCCAGCACTCGATTCCTAGGGGGGGCCGGGGAGCTGTTTTTT. Translated: CASTRFLGGAGELFF.

The chain recombines TRBV19 with TRBJ1-4; 8 bases fit TRBD1. After removal of 5 bases from V and 8 bases from J, the junction contained 7 bases not matched to a gene. Per the germline V gene, CDR1 is LNHDA and CDR2 is SQIVND (reference sequence). The CDR3 consists of 14 residues. CDR3 coding DNA: TGTGCCAGTAGTCCCCTGGGACAGGAGGAAAAACTGTTTTTT. It encodes CASSPLGQEEKLFF.

The V gene is TRBV7-2, the J gene TRBJ2-1, with a possible D match to TRBD2 (6 bases). Germline values: CDR1 SGHTA, CDR2 FQGNSA. The V end was cut by 5 bases, the J end by 15 bases, with 17 bases between. There are 12 residues in the CDR3. The CDR3 protein is CASSPRDSKLFF. The CDR3 DNA reads as TGTGCCAGCAGCCCTCGGGACTCTAAGCTGTTCTTC.

In nucleotides, the CDR3 is TGTGCCTGGAGTATCCATGGGGGCACTGAAGCTTTCTTT. This sequence encodes CAWSIHGGTEAFF. The chain combines TRBV30 with TRBJ1-1, with D possibly matching TRBD1 (5 bases). The CDR3 is 13 amino acids. CDR1 GTSNPN and CDR2 SVGIG come from the germline V gene (reference sequence). V was cut by 2 bases and J by 4 bases, with 11 bases left in between.

The table lists this clone with a count of one. The chain couples TRBV7-9 to TRBJ2-2; D might be TRBD2 (6 bases). The CDR3 contains 15 residues. Per germline, CDR1 SEHNR and CDR2 FQNEAQ (reference sequence). V shed 0 bases and J shed 3 bases, with 8 bases lying between them. The chain's CDR3 is CASSLADYYTGELFF. Written as DNA, the CDR3 is TGTGCCAGCAGCTTAGCGGACTATTACACCGGGGAGCTGTTTTTT. Supplemented by reference TRBV7-9 and TRBJ2-2, the full variable domain reads DTGVSQNPRHKITKRGQNVTFRCDPISEHNRLYWYRQTLGQGPEFLTYFQNEAQLEKSRLLSDRFSAERPKGSFSTLEIQRTEQGDSAMYLCASSLADYYTGELFFGEGSRLTVL.

This clone was found a few times. The gene calls are TRBV27 and TRBJ1-1; 8 nucleotides align to TRBD1. The V segment lost 9 bases and the J segment 5 bases; nucleotides outside the gene matches: 5. This CDR3 has 12 amino acids. Germline values: CDR1 MNHEY, CDR2 SMNVEV (reference sequence). CDR3 bases: TGTGCCAGTCGGACAGGGTGGACTGAAGCTTTCTTT. As protein: CASRTGWTEAFF.

This chain links TRBV2 with TRBJ2-2; 8 nucleotides match TRBD1. The CDR3 sequence is 15 residues long. Unmatched junction bases numbered 8, after V lost 5 bases and J lost 6 bases. Germline loops: CDR1 SNHLY, CDR2 FYNNEI. CDR3 amino acids: CASSRLTGVAGELFF. In DNA form, the CDR3 reads TGTGCCAGCAGTCGTTTGACAGGGGTAGCCGGGGAGCTGTTTTTT.